Following are 26 T cell receptor beta chains from one sample sequenced in a study of T cells after yellow fever vaccination. TCRdb ran MiXCR on the 5' RACE reads and lists one entry per CDR3 protein. The sample has under 300,000 distinct CDR3 sequences, 6.9% seen once. This specimen was CD4+ T cells sorted from PBMCs, taken 15 days after the yellow fever booster vaccination. These receptors were obtained from a man aged 30 to 45 who received the YFV17D yellow fever vaccine.

The rearrangement links TRBV7-2 to TRBJ2-5; D uncertain. Per germline, CDR1 SGHTA and CDR2 FQGNSA. The CDR3 runs 13 residues. V was pared by 4 bases and J by 1 base, with 7 bases between. CDR3 bases: TGTGCCAGCAGCTATGGACGCCAAGAGACCCAGTACTTC. Its translation is CASSYGRQETQYF.

The gene calls are TRBV7-2 and TRBJ2-1, with D possibly matching TRBD2 (5 bases). The CDR3 runs to 16 residues. The germline gives CDR1 SGHTA, CDR2 FQGNSA. With 4 bases removed from V and 7 bases from J, the gap between germline ends came to 20 bases. CDR3 coding DNA: TGTGCCAGCAGCTCGGGGAGCGGCTACCCGGGAAATGAGCAGTTCTTC. It translates to CASSSGSGYPGNEQFF.

This clonotype was seen at least ten times. This rearrangement joins TRBV7-2 to TRBJ2-7; D gene unclear. V lost 1 base and J lost 1, with 8 bases in between. CDR3 length: 14 residues. In germline, CDR1 is SGHTA, CDR2 FQGNSA. In nucleotides, the CDR3 is TGTGCCAGCAGCTTAGTACAGAGATCCTACGAGCAGTACTTC. Translating it yields CASSLVQRSYEQYF.

This rearrangement joins TRBV11-2 to TRBJ1-1; D remains unclear. The CDR3 sequence is 13 residues long. Trimming removed 5 bases at V and 6 bases at J, with 13 bases between. Germline CDR1 SGHAT, CDR2 FQNNGV. The CDR3 is CASSPRAGSEAFF. The CDR3 DNA is TGTGCCAGCAGCCCCCGTGCCGGGTCTGAAGCTTTCTTT.

V is TRBV6-5 and J is TRBJ2-4; no reliable D call. Per the germline V gene, CDR1 is MNHEY and CDR2 is SVGAGI. V lost 6 bases to trimming and J lost 0 bases, with 9 bases between them. This CDR3 has 14 residues. The CDR3 loop is CASRPLGAKNIQYF. CDR3 bases: TGTGCCAGCAGACCGCTGGGAGCCAAAAACATTCAGTACTTC.

This clonotype was seen more than once but under ten times. The CDR3: CASSPWEQAPYEQYF. The DNA of the CDR3 is TGTGCCAGCAGCCCCTGGGAACAGGCTCCCTACGAGCAGTACTTC. V and J are TRBV7-2 and TRBJ2-7; D might be TRBD1 (5 bases). From germline, CDR1 is SGHTA and CDR2 FQGNSA. V was cut by 5 bases and J by 2 bases, with 16 bases left in between. The CDR3 is made up of 15 amino acids.

At least ten counts were recorded for this clonotype. The rearrangement uses TRBV6-5 and TRBJ1-2, with D perhaps TRBD1 (5 bases). The CDR3 is made up of 14 amino acids. V was cut by 7 bases and J by 4 bases, with 16 bases left in between. CDR1 and CDR2 (germline): MNHEY, SVGAGI. CDR3 nucleotide sequence: TGTGCCAGCACCCCCAACCAGGGAGGCTATGGCTACACCTTC. Encoded protein: CASTPNQGGYGYTF.

This clonotype has a count of ten or more. The rearrangement uses TRBV5-1 and TRBJ2-7, with a tentative D call TRBD1 (7 bases). Trimming removed 3 bases at V and 0 bases at J, with 10 bases between. The CDR3 is 14 residues long. CDR1 SGHRS and CDR2 YFSETQ come from the germline V gene. The CDR3 sequence: CASSSGGPSYEQYF. In nucleotides, the CDR3 is TGCGCCAGCAGCTCAGGGGGGCCCTCCTACGAGCAGTACTTC.

This clonotype was observed a few times. V usage is TRBV28 and J usage is TRBJ1-5, with D possibly being TRBD1 (5 bases). The length of the CDR3 is 14 residues. The V and J ends lost 3 bases and 6 bases respectively, with 12 bases between them. Germline-derived CDR1 and CDR2 are MDHEN and SYDVKM. DNA of the CDR3: TGTGCCAGCAGTTTGTCGCAGGGAGGTCAGCCCCAGCATTTT. Protein product: CASSLSQGGQPQHF.

In its sample, this clonotype was seen a few times. The chain joins TRBV24-1 to TRBJ2-7; possibly TRBD1 for D (6 bases). CDR3 length: 12 amino acids. Deletions cut 3 bases from V and 6 bases from J, with 8 bases between. Germline CDR1 is KGHDR and CDR2 is SFDVKD. CDR3 loop: CATSDLDSEQYF. The CDR3, as DNA: TGTGCCACCAGTGATCTGGACAGCGAGCAGTACTTC.

This clonotype was counted at least ten times. This sequence joins TRBV5-1 and TRBJ2-1; possible D gene TRBD1, 5 bases. Germline CDR1 and CDR2: SGHRS and YFSETQ. This CDR3 has 15 residues. V shed 1 base and J shed 8 bases, with 16 bases lying between them. The DNA for the CDR3 is TGCGCCAGCAGCTTGTTAGGGGCTTTCTCCGATGAGCAGTTCTTC. Translation: CASSLLGAFSDEQFF.

This clonotype came up many times. This rearrangement joins TRBV2 to TRBJ2-1; 8 nucleotides align to TRBD2. Germline CDR1 and CDR2: SNHLY and FYNNEI. V lost 7 bases to trimming and J lost 0 bases; unmatched junction nucleotides: 5. The CDR3 covers 15 residues. The CDR3 bases are TGTGCCAGCAAGGGAGGGACTAGCTCCTACAATGAGCAGTTCTTC. Its protein product is CASKGGTSSYNEQFF. Combining the CDR3 with reference TRBV2 and TRBJ2-1 gives the whole variable domain EPEVTQTPSHQVTQMGQEVILRCVPISNHLYFYWYRQILGQKVEFLVSFYNNEISEKSEIFDDQFSVERPDGSNFTLKIRSTKLEDSAMYFCASKGGTSSYNEQFFGPGTRLTVL.

This clonotype was seen at least ten times. The V gene is TRBV24-1, the J gene TRBJ2-3; D might be TRBD1 or TRBD2, each matching 6 bases. Trimming pared 3 bases from V and 0 bases from J, leaving 12 bases between. The length of the CDR3 is 16 residues. Germline CDR1 reads KGHDR; CDR2 reads SFDVKD. The CDR3 coding sequence is TGTGCCACCAGTGATCCCGGGGGCGGGAGCACAGATACGCAGTATTTT. Its protein product is CATSDPGGGSTDTQYF.

In this sample, this clonotype turned up a few times. The genes are TRBV5-1 and TRBJ2-3; 8 positions agree with TRBD2. The CDR3 is 16 amino acids. Germline V gene data show CDR1 as SGHRS and CDR2 as YFSETQ. V gave up 0 bases and J gave up 4 bases; unmatched junction bases: 7. In DNA, the CDR3 is TGCGCCAGCAGCTTGGGTCCAGCGGGAGCTTCAGATACGCAGTATTTT. The encoded protein is CASSLGPAGASDTQYF. Combining the CDR3 with reference TRBV5-1 and TRBJ2-3 gives the whole variable domain KAGVTQTPRYLIKTRGQQVTLSCSPISGHRSVSWYQQTPGQGLQFLFEYFSETQRNKGNFPGRFSGRQFSNSRSEMNVSTLELGDSALYLCASSLGPAGASDTQYFGPGTRLTVL.

This chain links TRBV15 with TRBJ1-2; D is unclear. The germline V and J ends were trimmed by 0 bases and 8 bases, with 19 bases remaining between them. Germline V gene lookup returns CDR1 LNHNV and CDR2 YYDKDF (reference sequence). There are 16 residues in the CDR3. As DNA, the CDR3 is TGTGCCACCAGCAGAGATTCCATCTTCCGGGTTCACGGCTACACCTTC. Translation gives CATSRDSIFRVHGYTF.

This clonotype was recorded many times. The V gene is TRBV12-3 or TRBV12-4, the J gene TRBJ2-7; maybe TRBD2 (5 bases). The CDR3 has 14 residues. The V gene lost 3 bases and the J gene lost 2 bases, with 11 bases spanning the gap. CDR3 DNA sequence: TGTGCCAGCAGTTTTCGTGGAGGAGCCTACGAGCAGTACTTC. It specifies CASSFRGGAYEQYF.

The chain joins TRBV5-4 to TRBJ2-7; a possible D gene is TRBD2 (6 bases). The CDR3 covers 14 residues. Germline values: CDR1 SGHNT, CDR2 YYREEE (reference sequence). The V end was cut by 4 bases, the J end by 2 bases, with 13 bases between. The CDR3 region has the DNA TGTGCCAGCAGCCCACGACTAGAGACCTACGAGCAGTACTTC. Encoded protein: CASSPRLETYEQYF. The variable domain in full, with the rest retrieved from reference TRBV5-4 and TRBJ2-7, is ETGVTQSPTHLIKTRGQQVTLRCSSQSGHNTVSWYQQALGQGPQFIFQYYREEENGRGNFPPRFSGLQFPNYSSELNVNALELDDSALYLCASSPRLETYEQYFGPGTRLTVT.

The gene calls are TRBV7-2 and TRBJ2-1; 10 positions agree with TRBD1. The CDR3 is made up of 14 amino acids. Trimming cost V 5 bases and J 6 bases; bases outside gene matches: 4. Germline CDR1 is SGHTA and CDR2 is FQGNSA. The CDR3 nucleotides are TGTGCCAGCAGCCCAGGGACAGGGGTCAATGAGCAGTTCTTC. Translation gives CASSPGTGVNEQFF.

A few counts support this clonotype. The rearrangement joins TRBV4-3 to TRBJ2-7, with D possibly being TRBD2 (6 bases). The CDR3 has 15 residues. The germline gives CDR1 LGHNA, CDR2 YSLEER. V shed 0 bases and J shed 6 bases, with 15 bases lying between them. This CDR3 is CASSQDGTVVGEQYF. The CDR3 region has the DNA TGCGCCAGCAGCCAAGACGGGACTGTAGTCGGCGAGCAGTACTTC.

In its sample, this clonotype was seen many times. The chain uses TRBV10-3 and TRBJ2-1, with TRBD2 identical over 8 bases. CDR3 length equals 13 residues. Germline V gene lookup returns CDR1 ENHRY and CDR2 SYGVKD. J gave up 10 bases and V 3 bases, and 5 bases lay outside the gene matches. CDR3 in DNA: TGTGCCATCAGTGAAGGTCGGGAGGGGGAGCAGTTCTTC. It encodes CAISEGREGEQFF.

This clonotype was seen repeatedly, ten times or more. V usage is TRBV28 and J usage is TRBJ2-5; a possible D gene is TRBD2 (6 bases). Trimming took off 5 bases at V and 5 bases at J, with 15 bases between the two ends. The CDR3 is 14 amino acids. The V gene's germline CDR1 is MDHEN and CDR2 SYDVKM. CDR3 nucleotide sequence: TGTGCCAGCAGTACGCCGGGGGTCCGGGAGACCCAGTACTTC. It yields the protein CASSTPGVRETQYF.

This clonotype was recorded at least ten times. The chain carries TRBV7-4 and TRBJ2-7; D uncertain. The germline V gene encodes CDR1 SGHVT and CDR2 SQSDAQ. This CDR3 region has 15 residues. With 4 bases removed from V and 2 bases from J, the gap between germline ends came to 15 bases. CDR3 bases: TGTGCCAGCAGCTCCCCCAGAGGCTCAACCTACGAGCAGTACTTC. It encodes CASSSPRGSTYEQYF.

This clonotype was detected many times. This chain joins TRBV20-1 and TRBJ2-2, with D perhaps TRBD2 (5 bases). Germline-derived CDR1 and CDR2 are DFQATT and SNEGSKA (reference sequence). V dropped 6 bases and J dropped 5 bases, with 16 bases sitting between them. CDR3 length: 14 amino acids. CDR3: CSASSPQRTGELFF. CDR3 DNA sequence: TGCAGTGCCTCTAGCCCTCAGCGGACCGGGGAGCTGTTTTTT.

The V gene is TRBV7-3, the J gene TRBJ2-4; 11 bases fit TRBD2. After removal of 1 base from V and 7 bases from J, the junction contained 9 bases not matched to a gene. Germline V CDR1 and CDR2: SGHTA, FQGTGA. The CDR3 totals 17 residues. CDR3 in amino acids: CASSLRLAGLNGNIQYF. Here the CDR3 DNA reads TGTGCCAGCAGCTTAAGACTAGCGGGACTAAATGGGAACATTCAGTACTTC.

Points on this clonotype: Given a much more abundant clone one base away, this may be a read error. The V and J genes are TRBV24-1 and TRBJ2-3; 9 nucleotides match TRBD2. Trimming cost V 6 bases and J 0 bases; bases outside gene matches: 12. Germline CDR1 and CDR2: KGHDR and SFDVKD. The CDR3 sequence is 18 residues long. Written as DNA, the CDR3 is TGTGCCACCAGTTATCCTAAGACTAGCGGTGCTAGCACAGATACGCAGTATTTT. Protein product: CATSYPKTSGASTDTQYF.

The sample holds a few counts of this clonotype. The chain uses TRBV6-1 and TRBJ2-4; D possibly corresponds to TRBD1 (5 bases). Trimming stripped 9 bases from V and 0 bases from J, with 9 bases between. The CDR3 has 13 amino acids. Germline CDR1 is MNHNS and CDR2 is SASEGT. The CDR3 loop reads CASKGAAKNIQYF. The DNA for the CDR3 is TGTGCCAGTAAAGGGGCAGCCAAAAACATTCAGTACTTC.